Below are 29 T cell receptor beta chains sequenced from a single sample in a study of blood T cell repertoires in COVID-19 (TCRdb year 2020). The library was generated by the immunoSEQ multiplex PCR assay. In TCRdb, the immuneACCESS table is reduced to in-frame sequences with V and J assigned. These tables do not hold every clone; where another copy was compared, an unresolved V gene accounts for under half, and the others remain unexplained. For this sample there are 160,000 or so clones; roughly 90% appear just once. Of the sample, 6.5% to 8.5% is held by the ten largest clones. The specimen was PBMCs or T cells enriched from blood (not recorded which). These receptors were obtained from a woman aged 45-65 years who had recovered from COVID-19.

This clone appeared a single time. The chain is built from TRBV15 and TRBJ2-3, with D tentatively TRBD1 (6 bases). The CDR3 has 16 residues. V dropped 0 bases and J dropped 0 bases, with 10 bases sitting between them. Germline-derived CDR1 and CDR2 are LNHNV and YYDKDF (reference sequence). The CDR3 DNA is TGTGCCACCAGCAGAGATCAAGGGACAAGCACAGATACGCAGTATTTT. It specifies CATSRDQGTSTDTQYF.

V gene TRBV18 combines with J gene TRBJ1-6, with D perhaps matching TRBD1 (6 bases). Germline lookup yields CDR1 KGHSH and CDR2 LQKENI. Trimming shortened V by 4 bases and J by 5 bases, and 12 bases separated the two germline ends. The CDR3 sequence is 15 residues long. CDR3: CASSRGRGDNSPLHF. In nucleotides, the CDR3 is TGTGCCAGCTCACGGGGCAGGGGCGATAATTCACCCCTCCACTTT.

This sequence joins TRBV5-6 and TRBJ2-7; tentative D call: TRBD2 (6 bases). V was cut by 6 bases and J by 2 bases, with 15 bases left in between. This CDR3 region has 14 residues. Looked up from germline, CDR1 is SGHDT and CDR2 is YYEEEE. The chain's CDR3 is CASNRDSPAYEQYF. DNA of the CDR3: TGTGCCAGCAACCGGGACTCACCCGCCTACGAGCAGTACTTC.

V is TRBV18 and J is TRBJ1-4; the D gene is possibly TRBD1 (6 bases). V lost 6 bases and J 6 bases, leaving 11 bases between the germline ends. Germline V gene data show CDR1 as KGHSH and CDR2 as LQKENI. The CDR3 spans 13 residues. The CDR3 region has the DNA TGTGCCAGCTCTCAGGGGATGGATGAAAAACTGTTTTTT. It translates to CASSQGMDEKLFF.

CDR3 sequence reads: CASSARRLVPDTQYF. Written as DNA, the CDR3 is TGTGCCAGCAGCGCCCGCAGACTAGTCCCAGATACGCAGTATTTT. The chain is built from TRBV7-6 and TRBJ2-3, with a weak D call TRBD2 (6 bases). CDR1 is SGHVS, CDR2 FNYEAQ, per germline. The CDR3 runs 15 residues. V was pared by 5 bases and J by 4 bases, with 16 bases between.

The CDR3 spells CASSPRQVSQPQHF. The CDR3 region has the DNA TGTGCCAGCAGCCCCAGGCAGGTTTCGCAGCCCCAGCATTTT. The genes are TRBV27 and TRBJ1-5, with D unclear. The CDR3 covers 14 residues. Germline V gene lookup returns CDR1 MNHEY and CDR2 SMNVEV (reference sequence). Trimming took 6 bases from V and 7 from J, leaving 16 bases between them.

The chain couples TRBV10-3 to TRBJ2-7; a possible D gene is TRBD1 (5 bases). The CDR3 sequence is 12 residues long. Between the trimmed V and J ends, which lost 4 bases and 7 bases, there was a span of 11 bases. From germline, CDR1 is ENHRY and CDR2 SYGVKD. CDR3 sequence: CAISGWGAEQYF. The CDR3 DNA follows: TGTGCCATCAGTGGTTGGGGCGCTGAGCAGTACTTC.

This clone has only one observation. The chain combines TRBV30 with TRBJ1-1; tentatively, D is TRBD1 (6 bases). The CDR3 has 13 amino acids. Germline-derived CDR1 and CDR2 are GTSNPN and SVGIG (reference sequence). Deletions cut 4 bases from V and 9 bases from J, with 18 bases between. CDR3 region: CAWTAGGLGKAFF. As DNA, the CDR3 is TGTGCCTGGACTGCGGGGGGGCTGGGTAAAGCTTTCTTT.

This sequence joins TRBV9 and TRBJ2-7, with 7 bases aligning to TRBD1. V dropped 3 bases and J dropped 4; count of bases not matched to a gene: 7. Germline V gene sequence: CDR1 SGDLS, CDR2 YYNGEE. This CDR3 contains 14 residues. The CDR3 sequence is CASSARGQSYEQYF. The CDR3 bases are TGTGCCAGCAGCGCCCGGGGACAGTCTTACGAGCAGTACTTC.

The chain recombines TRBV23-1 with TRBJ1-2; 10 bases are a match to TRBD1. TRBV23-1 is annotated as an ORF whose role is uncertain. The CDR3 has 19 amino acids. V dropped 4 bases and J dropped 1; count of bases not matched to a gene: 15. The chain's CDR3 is CASSLGGDRGASLNYGYTF. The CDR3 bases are TGCGCCAGCAGTCTAGGGGGGGACAGGGGCGCCTCACTTAACTATGGCTACACCTTC.

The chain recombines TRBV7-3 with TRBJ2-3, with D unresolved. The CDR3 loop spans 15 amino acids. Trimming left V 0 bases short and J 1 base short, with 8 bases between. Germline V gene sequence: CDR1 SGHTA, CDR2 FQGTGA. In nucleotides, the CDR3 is TGTGCCAGCAGCTTAACAACAGAGCGCACAGATACGCAGTATTTT. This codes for CASSLTTERTDTQYF. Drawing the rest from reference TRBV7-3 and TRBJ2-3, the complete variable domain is GAGVSQTPSNKVTEKGKYVELRCDPISGHTALYWYRQSLGQGPEFLIYFQGTGAADDSGLPNDRFFAVRPEGSVSTLKIQRTERGDSAVYLCASSLTTERTDTQYFGPGTRLTVL.

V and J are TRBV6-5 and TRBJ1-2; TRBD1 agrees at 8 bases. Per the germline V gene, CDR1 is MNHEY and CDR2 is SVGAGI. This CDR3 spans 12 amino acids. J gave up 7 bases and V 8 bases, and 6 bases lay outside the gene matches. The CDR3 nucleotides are TGTGCCAGCCTGGCAGGGGGCGGTGGCTACACCTTC. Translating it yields CASLAGGGGYTF.

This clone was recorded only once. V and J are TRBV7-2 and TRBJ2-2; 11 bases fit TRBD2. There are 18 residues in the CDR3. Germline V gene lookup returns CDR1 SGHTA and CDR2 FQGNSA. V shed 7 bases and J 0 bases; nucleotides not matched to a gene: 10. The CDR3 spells CASKRRLAGGPNTGELFF. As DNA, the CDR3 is TGTGCCAGCAAAAGGCGGCTAGCGGGGGGCCCGAACACCGGGGAGCTGTTTTTT.

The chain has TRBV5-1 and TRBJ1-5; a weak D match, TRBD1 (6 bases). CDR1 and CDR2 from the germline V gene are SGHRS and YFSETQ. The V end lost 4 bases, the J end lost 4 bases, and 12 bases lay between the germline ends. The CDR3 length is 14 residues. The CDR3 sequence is CASSPGGGNQPQHF. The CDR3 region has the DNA TGCGCCAGCAGCCCGGGGGGCGGTAATCAGCCCCAGCATTTT.

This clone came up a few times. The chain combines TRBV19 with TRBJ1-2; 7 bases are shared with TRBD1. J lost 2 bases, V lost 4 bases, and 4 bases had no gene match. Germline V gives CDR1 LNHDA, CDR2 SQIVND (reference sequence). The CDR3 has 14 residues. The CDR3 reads CASSNSGGNYGYTF. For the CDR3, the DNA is TGTGCCAGTAGTAACTCAGGGGGGAACTATGGCTACACCTTC.

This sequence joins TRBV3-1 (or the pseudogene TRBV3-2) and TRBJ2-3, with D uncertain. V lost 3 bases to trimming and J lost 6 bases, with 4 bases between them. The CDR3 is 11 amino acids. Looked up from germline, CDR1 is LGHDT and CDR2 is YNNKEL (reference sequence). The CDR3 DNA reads TGTGCCAGCAGCCAGGCCGATACGCAGTATTTT. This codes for CASSQADTQYF.

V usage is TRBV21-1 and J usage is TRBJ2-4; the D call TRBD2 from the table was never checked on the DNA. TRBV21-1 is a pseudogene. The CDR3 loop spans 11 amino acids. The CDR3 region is CASSKERGGVF. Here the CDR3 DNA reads TGTGCCAGCAGCAAAGAACGCGGAGGGGTCTTC.

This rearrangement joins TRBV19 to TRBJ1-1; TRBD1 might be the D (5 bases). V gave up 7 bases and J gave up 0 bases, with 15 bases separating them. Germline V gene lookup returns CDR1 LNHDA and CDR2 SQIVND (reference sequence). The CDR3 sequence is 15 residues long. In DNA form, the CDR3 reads TGTGCCAGTATTTCGGGGGGAGTAATGAACACTGAAGCTTTCTTT. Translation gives CASISGGVMNTEAFF.

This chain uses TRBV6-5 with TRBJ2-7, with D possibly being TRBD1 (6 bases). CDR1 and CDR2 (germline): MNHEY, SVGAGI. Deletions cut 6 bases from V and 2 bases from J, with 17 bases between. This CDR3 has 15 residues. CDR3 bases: TGTGCCAGCAGAGCACTCCCGGACAGCACCTACGAGCAGTACTTC. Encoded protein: CASRALPDSTYEQYF.

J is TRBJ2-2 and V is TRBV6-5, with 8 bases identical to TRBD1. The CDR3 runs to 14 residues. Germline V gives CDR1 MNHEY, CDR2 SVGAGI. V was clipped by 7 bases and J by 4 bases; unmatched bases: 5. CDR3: CASKDREVTGELFF. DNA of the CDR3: TGTGCCAGCAAGGACAGGGAAGTCACCGGGGAGCTGTTTTTT.

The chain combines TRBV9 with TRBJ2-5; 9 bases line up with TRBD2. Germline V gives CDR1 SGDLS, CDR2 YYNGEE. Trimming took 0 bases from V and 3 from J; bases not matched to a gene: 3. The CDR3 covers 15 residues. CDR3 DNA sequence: TGTGCCAGCAGCGTAGTAGCTAGCGGGAAAGAGACCCAGTACTTC. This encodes CASSVVASGKETQYF.

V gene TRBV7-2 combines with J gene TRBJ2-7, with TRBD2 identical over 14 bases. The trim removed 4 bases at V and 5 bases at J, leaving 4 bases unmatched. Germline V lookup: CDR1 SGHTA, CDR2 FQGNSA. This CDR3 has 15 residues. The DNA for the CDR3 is TGTGCCAGCAGCTCGGGACTAGCGGGGGTCCACGAGCAGTACTTC. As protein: CASSSGLAGVHEQYF.

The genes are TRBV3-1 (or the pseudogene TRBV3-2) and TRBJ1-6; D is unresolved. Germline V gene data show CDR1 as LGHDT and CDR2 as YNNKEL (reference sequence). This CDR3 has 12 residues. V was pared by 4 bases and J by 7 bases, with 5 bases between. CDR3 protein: CASSRSNSPLHF. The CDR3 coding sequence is TGTGCCAGCAGCCGTAGCAATTCACCCCTCCACTTT.

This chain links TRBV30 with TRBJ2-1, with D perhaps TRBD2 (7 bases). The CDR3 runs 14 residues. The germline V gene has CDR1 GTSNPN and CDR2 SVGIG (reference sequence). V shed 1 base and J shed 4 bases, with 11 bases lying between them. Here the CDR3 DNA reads TGTGCCTGGAGTGGCGGGGGCCTATACAATGAGCAGTTCTTC. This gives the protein CAWSGGGLYNEQFF.

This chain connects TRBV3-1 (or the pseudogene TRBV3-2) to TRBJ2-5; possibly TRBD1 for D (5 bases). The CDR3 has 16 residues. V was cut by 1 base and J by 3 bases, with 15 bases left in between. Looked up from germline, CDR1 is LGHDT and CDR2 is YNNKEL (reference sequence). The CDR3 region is CASSQGLRQTEETQYF. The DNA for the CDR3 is TGTGCCAGCAGCCAAGGGCTGAGACAGACAGAAGAGACCCAGTACTTC.

The CDR3 is CASSLRTGQYEQYF. CDR3 DNA: TGCGCCAGCAGCCTTCGGACAGGGCAATACGAGCAGTACTTC. J is TRBJ2-7 and V is TRBV4-3; 8 bases are shared with TRBD1. CDR1 is LGHNA, CDR2 YSLEER, per germline. The CDR3 extends over 14 amino acids. V lost 4 bases and J lost 4; bases outside the gene matches: 6.

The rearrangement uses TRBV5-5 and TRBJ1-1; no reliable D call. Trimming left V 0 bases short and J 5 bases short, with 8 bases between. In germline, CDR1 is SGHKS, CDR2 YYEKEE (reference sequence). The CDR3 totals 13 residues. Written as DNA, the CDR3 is TGTGCCAGCAGCTTGGATCGGGGTACTGAAGCTTTCTTT. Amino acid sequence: CASSLDRGTEAFF.

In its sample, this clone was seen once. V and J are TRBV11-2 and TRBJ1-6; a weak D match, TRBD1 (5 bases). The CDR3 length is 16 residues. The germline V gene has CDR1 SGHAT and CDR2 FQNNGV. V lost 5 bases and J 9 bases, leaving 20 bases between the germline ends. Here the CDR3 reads CASSPTGGVRGSPLHF. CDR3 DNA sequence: TGTGCCAGCAGCCCTACGGGGGGGGTGCGGGGTTCACCCCTCCACTTT. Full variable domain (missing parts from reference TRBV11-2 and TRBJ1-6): EAGVAQSPRYKIIEKRQSVAFWCNPISGHATLYWYQQILGQGPKLLIQFQNNGVVDDSQLPKDRFSAERLKGVDSTLKIQPAKLEDSAVYLCASSPTGGVRGSPLHFGNGTRLTVT.

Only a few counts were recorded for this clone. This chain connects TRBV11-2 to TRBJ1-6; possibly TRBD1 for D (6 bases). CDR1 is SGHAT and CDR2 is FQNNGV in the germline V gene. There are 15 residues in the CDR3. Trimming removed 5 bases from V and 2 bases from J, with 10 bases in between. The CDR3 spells CASSPRTAYNSPLHF. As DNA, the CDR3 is TGTGCCAGCAGCCCGAGGACAGCCTATAATTCACCCCTCCACTTT. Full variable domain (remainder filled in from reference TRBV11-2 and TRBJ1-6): EAGVAQSPRYKIIEKRQSVAFWCNPISGHATLYWYQQILGQGPKLLIQFQNNGVVDDSQLPKDRFSAERLKGVDSTLKIQPAKLEDSAVYLCASSPRTAYNSPLHFGNGTRLTVT.